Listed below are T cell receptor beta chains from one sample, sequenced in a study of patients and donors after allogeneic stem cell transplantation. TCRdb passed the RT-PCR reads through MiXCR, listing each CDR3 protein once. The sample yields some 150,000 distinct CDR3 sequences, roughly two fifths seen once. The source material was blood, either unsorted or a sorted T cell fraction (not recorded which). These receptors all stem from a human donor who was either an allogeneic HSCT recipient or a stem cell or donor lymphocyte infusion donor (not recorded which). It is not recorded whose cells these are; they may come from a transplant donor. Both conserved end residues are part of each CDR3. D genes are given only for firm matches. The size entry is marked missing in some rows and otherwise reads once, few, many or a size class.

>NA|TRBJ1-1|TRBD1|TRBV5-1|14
CASSLTGDGTEAFF
TGCGCCAGCAGCTTGACAGGGGACGGGACTGAAGCTTTCTTT
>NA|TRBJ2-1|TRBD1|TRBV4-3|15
CASSQDQGARNEQFF
TGCGCCAGCAGCCAAGATCAGGGGGCTCGAAATGAGCAGTTCTTC
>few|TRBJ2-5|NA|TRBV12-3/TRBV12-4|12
CASSLAQETQYF
TGTGCCAGCAGTTTAGCGCAAGAGACCCAGTACTTC
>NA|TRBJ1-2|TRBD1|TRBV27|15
CASSFRDRAVGGYTF
TGTGCCAGCAGTTTTCGGGACAGGGCTGTAGGTGGCTACACCTTC
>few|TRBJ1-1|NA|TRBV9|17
CASSARADFPLNTEAFF
TGTGCCAGCAGCGCCCGGGCGGACTTTCCTCTGAACACTGAAGCTTTCTTT
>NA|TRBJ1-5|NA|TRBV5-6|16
CASSFLTEEGNQPQHF
TGTGCCAGCAGCTTCCTGACCGAGGAGGGCAATCAGCCCCAGCATTTT
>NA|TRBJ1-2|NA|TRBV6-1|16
CASSEALPPRYYGYTF
TGTGCCAGCAGTGAAGCGCTGCCCCCGCGCTACTATGGCTACACCTTC
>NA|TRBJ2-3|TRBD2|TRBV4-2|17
CASSQEASGGGTDTQYF
TGTGCCAGCAGCCAAGAAGCTAGCGGGGGGGGCACAGATACGCAGTATTTT
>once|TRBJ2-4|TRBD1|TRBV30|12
CAAQQGPYIQYF
TGTGCCGCTCAACAGGGGCCCTACATTCAGTACTTC
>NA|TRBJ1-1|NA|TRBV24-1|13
CATQFNGGTEAFF
TGTGCCACCCAATTCAACGGGGGGACTGAAGCTTTCTTT
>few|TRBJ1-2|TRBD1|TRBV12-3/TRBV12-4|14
CASTRTGENYGYTF
TGTGCCAGCACCCGGACAGGGGAAAACTATGGCTACACCTTC
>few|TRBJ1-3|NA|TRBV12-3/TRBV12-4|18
CASSLAGALYSAGNTIYF
TGTGCCAGCAGTTTGGCAGGGGCGTTATACTCGGCTGGAAACACCATATATTTT
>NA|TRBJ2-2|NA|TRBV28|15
CASSLPGDKAGELFF
TGTGCCAGCAGTTTACCTGGGGATAAGGCCGGGGAGCTGTTTTTT
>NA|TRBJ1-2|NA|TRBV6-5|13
CASSYSLGEGYTF
TGTGCCAGCAGTTACTCGCTAGGCGAGGGCTACACCTTC
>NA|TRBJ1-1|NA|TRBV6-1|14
CASSDSGQNTEAFF
TGTGCCAGCAGTGATTCAGGACAGAACACTGAAGCTTTCTTT
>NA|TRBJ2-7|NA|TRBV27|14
CASSLSTGFYEQYF
TGTGCCAGCAGTTTAAGTACAGGGTTCTACGAGCAGTACTTC
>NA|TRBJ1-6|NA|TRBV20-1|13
CSARDDSFSPLHF
TGCAGTGCTAGAGACGACAGTTTTTCACCCCTCCACTTT
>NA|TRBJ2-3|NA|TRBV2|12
CASRDPPDTQYF
TGTGCCAGCAGGGATCCCCCAGATACGCAGTATTTT
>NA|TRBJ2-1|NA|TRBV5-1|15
CASSSDRSSYNEQFF
TGCGCCAGCAGTTCCGACAGGAGCTCCTACAATGAGCAGTTCTTC
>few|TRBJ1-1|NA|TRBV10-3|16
CAISESGGNLNTEAFF
TGTGCCATCAGTGAGTCGGGAGGCAATTTGAACACTGAAGCTTTCTTT
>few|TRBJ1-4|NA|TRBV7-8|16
CASSAWDGGRVEKLFF
TGTGCCAGCAGCGCCTGGGATGGGGGAAGGGTTGAAAAACTGTTTTTT
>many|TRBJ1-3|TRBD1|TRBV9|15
CASSPTGSAGNTIYF
TGTGCCAGCAGCCCGACAGGGTCCGCAGGAAACACCATATATTTT
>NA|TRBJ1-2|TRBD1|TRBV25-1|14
CASSDSAGTGPYTF
TGTGCCAGCAGTGACTCCGCCGGGACAGGGCCCTACACCTTC
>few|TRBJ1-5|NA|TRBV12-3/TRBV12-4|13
CASSHSSNQPQHF
TGTGCCAGCAGCCACTCATCGAACCAGCCCCAGCATTTT
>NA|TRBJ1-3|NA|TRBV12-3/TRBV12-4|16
CASSCYRVHSGNTIYF
TGTGCCAGCAGCTGCTACCGGGTCCACTCTGGAAACACCATATATTTT
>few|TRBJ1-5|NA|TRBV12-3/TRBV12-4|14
CASSFARSGQPQHF
TGTGCCAGCAGTTTTGCCAGGTCAGGCCAGCCCCAGCATTTT
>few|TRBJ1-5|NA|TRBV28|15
CASKPAGLSNQPQHF
TGTGCCAGCAAACCGGCGGGGCTTTCAAATCAGCCCCAGCATTTT
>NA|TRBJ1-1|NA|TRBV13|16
CASSLGLGELNTEAFF
TGTGCCAGCAGCTTAGGCCTAGGGGAATTGAACACTGAAGCTTTCTTT
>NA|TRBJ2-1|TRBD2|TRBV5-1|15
CASHPTSGGATEQFF
TGCGCCAGCCACCCTACTAGCGGGGGGGCCACTGAGCAGTTCTTC
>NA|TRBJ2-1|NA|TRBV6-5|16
CASSLGGGTSYNEQFF
TGTGCCAGCAGTCTGGGAGGGGGGACCTCCTACAATGAGCAGTTCTTC
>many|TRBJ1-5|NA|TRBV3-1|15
CASSPGWRSNQPQHF
TGTGCCAGCAGCCCCGGTTGGCGTAGCAATCAGCCCCAGCATTTT
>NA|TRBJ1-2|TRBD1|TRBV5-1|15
CASSWTGQANYGYTF
TGCGCCAGCAGCTGGACAGGGCAGGCTAACTATGGCTACACCTTC
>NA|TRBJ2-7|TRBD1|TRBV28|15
CASSDPGQRSYEQYF
TGTGCCAGCAGCGATCCGGGACAGAGGTCCTACGAGCAGTACTTC
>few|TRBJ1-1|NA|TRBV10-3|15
CASNDGRTVVTEAFF
TGTGCCAGCAACGACGGACGGACGGTGGTTACTGAAGCTTTCTTT
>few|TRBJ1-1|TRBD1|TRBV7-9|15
CASRRSDRAVPEAFF
TGTGCCAGCAGACGGTCGGACAGGGCGGTCCCTGAAGCTTTCTTT
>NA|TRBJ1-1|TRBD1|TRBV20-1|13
CSAYRQGNTEAFF
TGCAGTGCTTACCGACAGGGGAACACTGAAGCTTTCTTT
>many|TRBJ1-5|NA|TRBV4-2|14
CASSLGTGDQPQHF
TGTGCCAGCAGTCTCGGGACGGGCGATCAGCCCCAGCATTTT
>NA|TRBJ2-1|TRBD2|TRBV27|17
CASSLLGLSGGAFEQFF
TGTGCCAGCAGTTTATTGGGGTTGAGCGGGGGGGCATTTGAGCAGTTCTTC
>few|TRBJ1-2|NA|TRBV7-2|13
CASSLAVDRGYTF
TGTGCCAGCAGCTTAGCGGTAGACAGGGGCTACACCTTC
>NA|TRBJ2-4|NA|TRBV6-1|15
CASKLEGLAKNIQYF
TGTGCCAGCAAGTTGGAGGGCCTAGCCAAAAACATTCAGTACTTC
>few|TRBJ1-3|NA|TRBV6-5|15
CASSYLVGSGNTIYF
TGTGCCAGCAGTTACTTGGTCGGCTCTGGAAACACCATATATTTT
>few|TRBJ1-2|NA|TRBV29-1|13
CSVDPGRSYGYTF
TGCAGCGTTGATCCCGGACGGAGCTATGGCTACACCTTC
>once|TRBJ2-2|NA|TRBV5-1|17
CASSPGHPRSSTGELFF
TGCGCCAGCAGCCCTGGTCATCCGCGGAGCTCTACCGGGGAGCTGTTTTTT
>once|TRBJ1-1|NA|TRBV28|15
CASSLPGTVGTEAFF
TGTGCCAGCAGTTTACCAGGGACTGTGGGCACTGAAGCTTTCTTT
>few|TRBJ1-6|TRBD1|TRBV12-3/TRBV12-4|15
CASSLASTGTSPLHF
TGTGCCAGCAGTTTAGCCTCGACAGGGACCTCACCCCTCCACTTT
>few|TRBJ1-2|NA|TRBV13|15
CASSRLGQPNYGYTF
TGTGCCAGCAGCCGCCTAGGACAGCCTAACTATGGCTACACCTTC
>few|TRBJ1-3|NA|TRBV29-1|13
CSVTGFSGNTIYF
TGCAGCGTTACAGGGTTTTCTGGAAACACCATATATTTT